Described below is a single T cell receptor (beta chain) sequence and its context. Its antigen is still unknown. This sample was included in a study of shared clonotypes between healthy human individuals. Study-level background: Serving as donors were two women and a few men, whose ages spanned 18 to 49.

Regarding the study as a whole: Clonotypes not shared had lower generation probabilities than those common to all four donors. Blood alone was sampled, and tissue repertoires likely differ.

Adults of Caucasian background living in Nashville, Tennessee made up all donors. Profiling relied on immunoSEQ multiplex PCR, and the TCRdb table lists in-frame clones only, not all of them. Here the sample spans fewer than 2.5 million clones, 80% to 95% being singletons. From germline, CDR1 is SGHRS and CDR2 YFSETQ. The CDR3 totals 13 residues. V lost 7 bases to trimming and J lost 5 bases, with 15 bases between them. The sample consisted of naive CD4+ T cells from PBMCs. Noted subset: CD45RA+ positively selected. This chain joins TRBV5-1 and TRBJ2-5, with D unresolved. The TCR comes from a man aged 18-30 years in good health. Some clones in this sample may be carry-over from other donors' samples. The CDR3 DNA is TGCGCCAGCGGCCGTGGGGTTTTCGAGACCCAGTACTTC. This sequence encodes CASGRGVFETQYF.